This T cell receptor beta chain was profiled in a study of blood T cell repertoires in COVID-19. J lost 6 bases, V lost 2 bases, and 5 bases had no gene match. CDR3 size: 14 residues. Germline loops: CDR1 MNHEY, CDR2 SVGEGT. Per the original methods: It was from reference gene primer amplification that nucleated cell counts were estimated. Produced via immunoSEQ multiplex PCR; TCRdb's table is partial and in-frame only. V and J calls and clone size are those listed in that table; D and trimming were worked out from the DNA. The repertoire holds around 100,000 clones, with approximately 80% as singletons. The count of this clone is one.

The origin of this receptor is a human donor in a cohort sampled during active COVID-19. The chain has TRBV6-2 or TRBV6-3 and TRBJ2-3; 7 bases are a match to TRBD1. The source material was peripheral blood. The CDR3 region is CASSYGTVADTQYF. CDR3 DNA: TGTGCCAGCAGTTACGGGACAGTGGCTGATACGCAGTATTTT.